A single T cell receptor beta chain is shown here with its context. Antigen: not known. The data were obtained in a study of cytomegalovirus exposure and HLA in healthy donors. Looking at the study overall: From HLA-typed donors, an early data release held 70 million to 95 million unique TCRs. Study-wide findings and caveats: In a later analysis, TCR association rates varied by HLA locus: DRB1 most, HLA-C fewest. The authors excluded some V segments, including TRBV6-2 and TRBV6-3, as indistinguishable.

The PCR used 60 Vbeta and 13 Jbeta primers. Assay used: immunoSEQ multiplex PCR; TCRdb lists only in-frame clones, some missing. The repertoire holds approximately 150,000 clones, around three quarters seen once, with 1.5% to 2% in the top ten. The V segment lost 3 bases and the J segment 0 bases; nucleotides outside the gene matches: 4. Germline-derived CDR1 and CDR2 are MNHEY and SVGAGI. The CDR3 sequence is 15 residues long. The specimen was PBMCs. The J gene is TRBJ1-1, the V gene TRBV6-5, with TRBD1 matching over 7 bases. The TCR comes from a woman between 40 and 50 years old in good health and CMV-seronegative. The CDR3 bases are TGTGCCAGCAGTTATCAGGGGGTTTTGAACACTGAAGCTTTCTTT. Encoded protein: CASSYQGVLNTEAFF.